This TCR beta chain was identified in a study of CD8+CD57+ T cells in acquired aplastic anemia. About the study: Sorted CD4+ and CD8+ cells yielded around 3.3 ug of DNA on average. Whole-study findings and limits: With respect to CD8+ Simpson's diversity, patients and controls did not differ significantly.

According to the study, genomic DNA was the template for TCR beta VDJ and CDR3 profiling. TCRdb reprocessed the reads with MiXCR, giving one entry per CDR3 protein. The sample has roughly 290,000 distinct CDR3 sequences, under 65% seen once; the top ten hold 1.3%. In patients chosen for sequencing, flow cytometry had shown CD8+CD57+ cell expansion. The patients all had a severe acquired aplastic anemia diagnosis. No therapy had been given to the patients at the time of blood sampling. The CDR3 runs 13 residues. Germline CDR1 and CDR2: DFQATT and SNEGSKA (reference sequence). The J segment lost 6 bases and the V segment lost 5 bases, leaving 7 bases of the junction unmatched. Concerning this clonotype itself: Antigen specificity is unknown.

The TCR was taken from a human donor with aplastic anemia. Sequencing used sorted CD4+, CD8+, or CD8+CD57+ T cells (not recorded which) from PBMCs. V usage is TRBV20-1 and J usage is TRBJ2-7; 10 nucleotides match TRBD1. In DNA, the CDR3 is TGCAGTGCTCCCGGGACAGGGGCCACCGAGCAGTACTTC. As protein: CSAPGTGATEQYF.